A single sample gave rise to the 31 T cell receptor beta chains below, sequenced in a study of control samples from healthy donors and cancer patients. Libraries were prepared by immunoSEQ multiplex PCR; TCRdb keeps only in-frame clonotypes and omits some of them. This table has 65,000 to 100,000 clones, 90% to 95% appearing once. The sample consisted of blood. The origin of the receptors is a man aged 50 to 59 in good health.

This chain uses TRBV10-3 with TRBJ1-4; 7 nucleotides match TRBD1. Per the germline V gene, CDR1 is ENHRY and CDR2 is SYGVKD. V shed 0 bases and J 16 bases; nucleotides not matched to a gene: 8. CDR3 length: 13 amino acids. This CDR3 is CAISESVGDRSFF. Here the CDR3 DNA reads TGTGCCATCAGTGAGTCAGTCGGGGACAGATCGTTTTTT.

The rearrangement links TRBV5-1 to TRBJ1-6; D may be TRBD1 (6 bases). CDR1 and CDR2 (germline): SGHRS, YFSETQ. The CDR3 has 16 amino acids. Trimming removed 0 bases from V and 4 bases from J, with 11 bases in between. The DNA for the CDR3 is TGCGCCAGCAGCTTGGGGAACCAGGGGTATAATTCACCCCTCCACTTT. It codes for CASSLGNQGYNSPLHF. The full variable domain, in which reference TRBV5-1 and TRBJ1-6 provide the parts outside the CDR3, is KAGVTQTPRYLIKTRGQQVTLSCSPISGHRSVSWYQQTPGQGLQFLFEYFSETQRNKGNFPGRFSGRQFSNSRSEMNVSTLELGDSALYLCASSLGNQGYNSPLHFGNGTRLTVT.

V gene TRBV15 combines with J gene TRBJ1-4; 7 nucleotides agree with TRBD1. Germline V lookup: CDR1 LNHNV, CDR2 YYDKDF (reference sequence). Unmatched junction bases numbered 13, after V lost 5 bases and J lost 7 bases. The length of the CDR3 is 16 residues. The CDR3, as DNA: TGTGCCACCAGCGTCGATATACAGGGGATATTTGAAAAACTGTTTTTT. As protein: CATSVDIQGIFEKLFF.

The chain carries TRBV2 and TRBJ1-1, with D unclear. CDR3 size: 13 residues. Germline lookup yields CDR1 SNHLY and CDR2 FYNNEI. Trimming cost V 3 bases and J 0 bases, with 5 bases left between them. The CDR3 here is CASSDLVNTEAFF. The CDR3 coding sequence is TGTGCCAGCAGTGATTTGGTGAACACTGAAGCTTTCTTT.

The chain employs TRBV4-2 and TRBJ2-2; 15 nucleotides line up with TRBD2. The CDR3 is 19 residues long. Germline V gives CDR1 LGHNA, CDR2 YNFKEQ. V shed 2 bases and J 0 bases; nucleotides not matched to a gene: 4. The DNA of the CDR3 is TGTGCCAGCAGCCAAAGGACTAGCGGGGGGGCGACGAACACCGGGGAGCTGTTTTTT. As protein: CASSQRTSGGATNTGELFF.

This chain uses TRBV6-6 with TRBJ1-1; 7 positions match TRBD1. The ends lost 6 bases at V and 6 bases at J; junction bases unmatched: 10. Germline values: CDR1 MNHNY, CDR2 SVGAGI (reference sequence). CDR3 length equals 14 residues. The CDR3 is CASSPLRGASEAFF. Here the CDR3 DNA reads TGTGCCAGCAGCCCTCTCAGGGGGGCGTCTGAAGCTTTCTTT.

This rearrangement joins TRBV7-6 to TRBJ1-1; 10 bases line up with TRBD1. In germline, CDR1 is SGHVS, CDR2 FNYEAQ. CDR3 size: 13 residues. V shed 7 bases and J 5 bases; nucleotides not matched to a gene: 4. Here the CDR3 DNA reads TGTGCCAGCACTCGACAGGGGGCAACTGAAGCTTTCTTT. Amino acids: CASTRQGATEAFF.

The chain employs TRBV19 and TRBJ1-2, with TRBD1 matching 7 bases. This CDR3 is built from 14 residues. The V and J ends lost 8 bases and 2 bases, in that order; junction bases with no gene match: 8. Germline V gives CDR1 LNHDA, CDR2 SQIVND (reference sequence). The CDR3, as DNA: TGTGCCAGTCGACGACAGGGAGAAAACTATGGCTACACCTTC. Protein sequence: CASRRQGENYGYTF.

The sample holds a few counts of this clone. This chain links TRBV19 with TRBJ2-3; TRBD1 or TRBD2 may be the D gene (8 bases each). Germline loops: CDR1 LNHDA, CDR2 SQIVND (reference sequence). The germline V and J ends were trimmed by 5 bases and 0 bases, with 24 bases remaining between them. The CDR3 runs to 19 residues. The CDR3 here is CASSADRDGTSGSTDTQYF. The CDR3 bases are TGTGCCAGTAGTGCGGACAGGGATGGAACTAGCGGAAGCACAGATACGCAGTATTTT.

V gene TRBV24-1 combines with J gene TRBJ2-1; TRBD1 agrees at 7 bases. The length of the CDR3 is 17 residues. Germline assignment: CDR1 KGHDR and CDR2 SFDVKD. Unmatched junction bases numbered 11, after V lost 2 bases and J lost 5 bases. The CDR3 loop reads CATSDSTQGEGDNEQFF. In DNA, the CDR3 is TGTGCCACCAGTGATTCAACTCAGGGGGAAGGGGACAATGAGCAGTTCTTC.

About this clone itself: Germline is not matched at one junction end, which may reflect a read error. The chain employs TRBV6-5 and TRBJ2-7; TRBD1 agrees at 9 bases. Looked up from germline, CDR1 is MNHEY and CDR2 is SVGAGI. This CDR3 contains 16 residues. CDR3: CASSYGPRDRAPEEYF. The CDR3, as DNA: TGTGCCAGCAGTTACGGACCTCGGGACAGGGCCCCCGAGGAGTACTTC.

The V gene is TRBV19, the J gene TRBJ1-2, with a possible D match to TRBD1 (5 bases). Germline values: CDR1 LNHDA, CDR2 SQIVND (reference sequence). V was shortened by 6 bases and J by 10 bases, with 15 bases between the two germline ends. The CDR3 totals 12 residues. CDR3 protein: CASRETDRPYTF. The CDR3 DNA reads TGTGCCAGTAGAGAGACAGATCGTCCCTACACCTTC.

The gene calls are TRBV19 and TRBJ2-1; D is perhaps TRBD1 (5 bases). Germline V gives CDR1 LNHDA, CDR2 SQIVND (reference sequence). There are 15 residues in the CDR3. The V end lost 7 bases, the J end lost 0 bases, and 13 bases lay between the germline ends. CDR3 sequence reads: CASTPRVTSYNEQFF. CDR3 nucleotide sequence: TGTGCCAGTACTCCCAGGGTTACCTCCTACAATGAGCAGTTCTTC. The entire variable domain, with the rest obtained from reference TRBV19 and TRBJ2-1, is as follows: DGGITQSPKYLFRKEGQNVTLSCEQNLNHDAMYWYRQDPGQGLRLIYYSQIVNDFQKGDIAEGYSVSREKKESFPLTVTSAQKNPTAFYLCASTPRVTSYNEQFFGPGTRLTVL.

The chain carries TRBV6-5 and TRBJ1-4, with TRBD1 identical over 7 bases. This CDR3 spans 14 amino acids. Germline assignment: CDR1 MNHEY and CDR2 SVGAGI. With V trimmed by 8 bases and J by 1 base, 4 bases remained unmatched. The CDR3 region is CASLPGGTNEKLFF. For the CDR3, the DNA is TGTGCCAGCCTACCAGGGGGAACTAATGAAAAACTGTTTTTT.

This sequence joins TRBV6-5 and TRBJ1-5, with 7 bases identical to TRBD1. The germline CDR1 and CDR2 sequences are MNHEY and SVGAGI. The CDR3 length is 16 residues. V was pared by 3 bases and J by 3 bases, with 8 bases of the junction left unmatched. DNA of the CDR3: TGTGCCAGCAGTTATGCGGGACAGTCCTACAATCAGCCCCAGCATTTT. This translates into CASSYAGQSYNQPQHF.

The rearrangement uses TRBV4-1 and TRBJ1-6; no reliable D call. The CDR3 loop spans 15 amino acids. Between the trimmed V and J ends, which lost 2 bases and 5 bases, there was a span of 10 bases. The V gene's germline CDR1 is MGHRA and CDR2 YSYEKL. The CDR3 nucleotides read TGCGCCAGCAGCCAAATTGCCATAGATAATTCACCCCTCCACTTT. Its protein is CASSQIAIDNSPLHF.

The chain is built from TRBV18 and TRBJ1-1; D remains ambiguous. In germline, CDR1 is KGHSH, CDR2 LQKENI. The CDR3 loop spans 15 amino acids. Between the trimmed V and J ends, which lost 3 bases and 4 bases, there was a span of 15 bases. CDR3 region: CASSPSREVGTEAFF. For the CDR3, the DNA is TGTGCCAGCTCACCGTCAAGGGAAGTAGGCACTGAAGCTTTCTTT.

The CDR3 nucleotides read TGTGCCAGCTCGCCCGGGGACGTAATTGCTGGCTACACCTTC. Encoded protein: CASSPGDVIAGYTF. V usage is TRBV18 and J usage is TRBJ1-2; weak D call: TRBD1 (5 bases). Germline values: CDR1 KGHSH, CDR2 LQKENI. The CDR3 totals 14 residues. V lost 6 bases, J lost 7 bases, and 18 bases lay in between.

The chain recombines TRBV9 with TRBJ1-3; D uncertain. There are 14 residues in the CDR3. Looked up from germline, CDR1 is SGDLS and CDR2 is YYNGEE. V lost 0 bases, J lost 8 bases, and 12 bases lay in between. The chain's CDR3 is CASSVDNTLDTIYF. Here the CDR3 DNA reads TGTGCCAGCAGCGTAGATAATACACTAGACACCATATATTTT.

The J gene is TRBJ2-7, the V gene TRBV6-6; 7 bases agree with TRBD1. J lost 2 bases, V lost 10 bases, and 5 bases had no gene match. The CDR3 spans 12 residues. CDR1 and CDR2 from the germline V gene are MNHNY and SVGAGI (reference sequence). The CDR3 nucleotides are TGTGCCACCCGGGACAGAACCTACGAGCAGTACTTC. Translation gives CATRDRTYEQYF.

This chain links TRBV9 with TRBJ2-5; D may match TRBD1 or TRBD2 (5 bases each). Trimming took 2 bases from V and 2 from J, leaving 10 bases between them. The V gene's germline CDR1 is SGDLS and CDR2 YYNGEE. The CDR3 contains 14 residues. This chain's CDR3 is CASSVRGGQETQYF. In DNA, the CDR3 is TGTGCCAGCAGCGTGAGGGGCGGACAAGAGACCCAGTACTTC.

V gene TRBV29-1 combines with J gene TRBJ1-1; a weak D match, TRBD1 (5 bases). The CDR3 has 13 amino acids. Germline lookup yields CDR1 SQVTM and CDR2 ANQGSEA. V dropped 5 bases and J dropped 1 base, with 11 bases sitting between them. DNA of the CDR3: TGCAGCGTTCCTGGGACGGGGAACACTGAAGCTTTCTTT. It codes for CSVPGTGNTEAFF. The whole variable domain, remainder taken from reference TRBV29-1 and TRBJ1-1, is SAVISQKPSRDICQRGTSLTIQCQVDSQVTMMFWYRQQPGQSLTLIATANQGSEATYESGFVIDKFPISRPNLTFSTLTVSNMSPEDSSIYLCSVPGTGNTEAFFGQGTRLTVV.

In its sample, this clone was seen once. The chain is built from TRBV19 and TRBJ1-1; D perhaps matches TRBD1 (5 bases). The CDR3 loop spans 13 amino acids. Germline-derived CDR1 and CDR2 are LNHDA and SQIVND (reference sequence). Trimming left V 5 bases short and J 4 bases short, with 11 bases between. Here the CDR3 reads CASSARRGTEAFF. The CDR3 nucleotides read TGTGCCAGTAGTGCTAGGAGGGGCACTGAAGCTTTCTTT.

The chain carries TRBV7-9 and TRBJ1-5, with TRBD1 matching over 9 bases. The CDR3 totals 17 residues. V lost 4 bases to trimming and J lost 3 bases; unmatched junction nucleotides: 10. Germline V lookup: CDR1 SEHNR, CDR2 FQNEAQ (reference sequence). The CDR3 is CASSSVGTGTPNQPQHF. The CDR3, as DNA: TGTGCCAGCAGCTCCGTAGGGACAGGGACCCCCAATCAGCCCCAGCATTTT.

The rearrangement links TRBV6-4 to TRBJ1-1; 7 bases match TRBD1. The germline CDR1 and CDR2 sequences are MRHNA and SNTAGT. There are 13 residues in the CDR3. V was clipped by 5 bases and J by 5 bases; unmatched bases: 5. The CDR3 protein is CASSKDRATEAFF. CDR3 DNA: TGTGCCAGCAGTAAAGACAGGGCTACTGAAGCTTTCTTT.

As DNA, the CDR3 is TGCAGCTTCCTTGACAGCTACACCGGGGAGCTGTTTTTT. This codes for CSFLDSYTGELFF. The chain combines TRBV29-1 with TRBJ2-2; possibly TRBD1 for D (5 bases). The CDR3 runs to 13 residues. Germline CDR1 SQVTM, CDR2 ANQGSEA. Trimming shortened V by 8 bases and J by 3 bases, and 13 bases separated the two germline ends.

The CDR3 region is CASSLAVTDYEQYF. As DNA, the CDR3 is TGTGCCAGCAGCTTAGCGGTAACGGACTACGAGCAGTACTTC. The V gene is TRBV7-2, the J gene TRBJ2-7; no clear D gene. The CDR3 consists of 14 residues. The germline V gene encodes CDR1 SGHTA and CDR2 FQGNSA. Trimming pared 0 bases from V and 3 bases from J, leaving 9 bases between.

CDR3 bases: TGTGCCAGCAGCTACGATAATTCACCCCTCCACTTT. Its translation is CASSYDNSPLHF. The V and J genes are TRBV7-2 and TRBJ1-6; no definite D call. The V gene lost 4 bases and the J gene lost 5 bases, with 3 bases spanning the gap. The length of the CDR3 is 12 residues. Germline V gives CDR1 SGHTA, CDR2 FQGNSA.

This sequence joins TRBV2 and TRBJ2-7; D gene uncertain. The CDR3 has 13 amino acids. The germline V and J ends were trimmed by 2 bases and 5 bases, with 10 bases remaining between them. Germline CDR1 is SNHLY and CDR2 is FYNNEI. The CDR3 DNA sequence: TGTGCCAGCAGTGAAACTTTGTTCGACGAGCAGTACTTC. This sequence encodes CASSETLFDEQYF.

The rearrangement joins TRBV5-6 to TRBJ2-7, with 8 bases matching TRBD1. CDR3 size: 14 residues. Germline V gene sequence: CDR1 SGHDT, CDR2 YYEEEE. V dropped 4 bases and J dropped 5; count of bases not matched to a gene: 8. CDR3 DNA: TGTGCCAGCAGCCCGACAGGGGTGGGTGACGAGCAGTACTTC. This sequence encodes CASSPTGVGDEQYF.

This clone was found once. The chain combines TRBV9 with TRBJ2-1; TRBD1 aligns across 7 bases. CDR1 is SGDLS and CDR2 is YYNGEE in the germline V gene. The CDR3 length is 15 residues. The V gene end was trimmed by 3 bases and the J gene end by 3 bases; junction bases not matched to a gene: 6. The CDR3 protein is CASSEGAPHYNEQFF. The CDR3 nucleotides are TGTGCCAGCAGCGAGGGGGCGCCACACTACAATGAGCAGTTCTTC.